Shown below are 20 T cell receptor beta chains from a single sample sequenced in a study of T cell responses to AZD1222 COVID-19 vaccine. Data came from immunoSEQ multiplex PCR; TCRdb stores just in-frame clones and leaves some out. This sample yields under 25,000 clones, of which approximately 88% are seen a single time; 15% to 20% belongs to the top ten. The specimen comprised peripheral blood, sampled 28 days after the second AZD1222 dose. The source is an adult who received the AZD1222 COVID-19 vaccine.

This clone appeared once. The CDR3 region has the DNA TGTGCCAGCAGCTTGGCGGGGACAGGGTCTGGGGCCAACGTCCTGACTTTC. Translation: CASSLAGTGSGANVLTF. The chain couples TRBV11-3 to TRBJ2-6, with TRBD1 matching over 9 bases. Germline CDR1 is SGHNT and CDR2 is YENEEA. The CDR3 extends over 17 amino acids. J lost 1 base, V lost 3 bases, and 4 bases had no gene match.

This CDR3 is CASSYRTANYGYTF. The DNA of the CDR3 is TGCGCCAGCAGCTATCGGACGGCCAACTATGGCTACACCTTC. V usage is TRBV4-3 and J usage is TRBJ1-2; D not resolved. This CDR3 has 14 amino acids. The germline V gene encodes CDR1 LGHNA and CDR2 YSLEER. V dropped 5 bases and J dropped 2 bases, with 12 bases sitting between them.

V gene TRBV30 combines with J gene TRBJ2-1, with 10 bases identical to TRBD2. CDR1 and CDR2 from the germline V gene are GTSNPN and SVGIG (reference sequence). Trimming at V came to 3 bases and at J to 0 bases, leaving 11 bases not matched to a gene. The CDR3 is 18 residues long. Written as DNA, the CDR3 is TGTGCCTGGAGACCCGGGACTAGCGTGTCGAGCTCCTACAATGAGCAGTTCTTC. Protein product: CAWRPGTSVSSSYNEQFF.

The rearrangement links TRBV5-1 to TRBJ2-6, with 7 positions matching TRBD1. This CDR3 is built from 16 residues. The V gene end was trimmed by 4 bases and the J gene end by 10 bases; junction bases not matched to a gene: 14. CDR1 SGHRS and CDR2 YFSETQ come from the germline V gene. DNA for the CDR3: TGCGCCAGCAGCCCCTACGACAGGGAAGATGGTAACGTCCTGACTTTC. Its translation is CASSPYDREDGNVLTF.

The chain has TRBV6-4 and TRBJ1-6; unclear D gene. Germline CDR1 is MRHNA and CDR2 is SNTAGT. V was cut by 3 bases and J by 5 bases, with 11 bases left in between. The CDR3 has 15 residues. The chain's CDR3 is CASSEAAADNSPLHF. For the CDR3, the DNA is TGTGCCAGCAGTGAAGCGGCGGCCGATAATTCACCCCTCCACTTT.

The genes are TRBV28 and TRBJ1-2; 7 nucleotides match TRBD1. The length of the CDR3 is 18 residues. V dropped 2 bases and J dropped 2; count of bases not matched to a gene: 14. Germline-derived CDR1 and CDR2 are MDHEN and SYDVKM. This CDR3 reads CASSLVRGGQDMNYGYTF. As DNA, the CDR3 is TGTGCCAGCAGTTTAGTGAGAGGAGGACAGGACATGAACTATGGCTACACCTTC.

The chain joins TRBV18 to TRBJ1-3; 7 bases are shared with TRBD1. Germline V gene sequence: CDR1 KGHSH, CDR2 LQKENI. Germline trimming cut 3 bases from V and 2 bases from J; bases unmatched to any gene: 4. The CDR3 extends over 15 amino acids. CDR3 sequence (DNA): TGTGCCAGCTCACCGACCACAGGGGCTGGAAACACCATATATTTT. This sequence encodes CASSPTTGAGNTIYF.

The chain is built from TRBV9 and TRBJ1-4, with D maybe TRBD1 (5 bases). In germline, CDR1 is SGDLS, CDR2 YYNGEE. The germline V and J ends were trimmed by 1 base and 7 bases, with 11 bases remaining between them. The CDR3 is 14 amino acids. The CDR3 loop is CASSVQGGGEKLFF. CDR3 nucleotide sequence: TGTGCCAGCAGCGTACAGGGTGGAGGTGAAAAACTGTTTTTT.

The V call is TRBV7-8, the J call TRBJ2-5; TRBD2 is a possible D gene (7 bases). Trimming took off 5 bases at V and 2 bases at J, with 18 bases between the two ends. Germline V gene sequence: CDR1 SGHVS, CDR2 FQNEAQ. The CDR3 loop spans 16 amino acids. As DNA, the CDR3 is TGTGCCAGCAGCCTCTTTAAGGGGGGGGCACAAGAGACCCAGTACTTC. It encodes CASSLFKGGAQETQYF. The full variable domain, completed using reference TRBV7-8 and TRBJ2-5, is GAGVSQSPRYKVAKRGQDVALRCDPISGHVSLFWYQQALGQGPEFLTYFQNEAQLDKSGLPSDRFFAERPEGSVSTLKIQRTQQEDSAVYLCASSLFKGGAQETQYFGPGTRLLVL.

In this sample, this clone turned up a few times. The genes are TRBV27 and TRBJ2-7; TRBD1 agrees at 8 bases. Trimming removed 6 bases from V and 7 bases from J; junction bases left unmatched: 5. The germline V gene has CDR1 MNHEY and CDR2 SMNVEV (reference sequence). The CDR3 length is 12 residues. CDR3 in amino acids: CASRSTGEEQYF. In DNA form, the CDR3 reads TGTGCCAGCAGATCGACAGGGGAAGAGCAGTACTTC.

The J gene is TRBJ2-4, the V gene TRBV4-2; D is perhaps TRBD2 (6 bases). The germline gives CDR1 LGHNA, CDR2 YNFKEQ. The CDR3 spans 15 residues. The ends were cut back, 1 base at V and 8 bases at J, with 15 bases in the middle. The DNA of the CDR3 is TGTGCCAGCAGCCAAGGCGGTAGCCCGGGGGACATTCAGTACTTC. Its translation is CASSQGGSPGDIQYF.

CDR3 in amino acids: CASSLATGGRENSPLHF. Written as DNA, the CDR3 is TGTGCCAGCAGTTTAGCCACAGGGGGCAGGGAGAATTCACCCCTCCACTTT. The chain recombines TRBV27 with TRBJ1-6, with 9 positions matching TRBD1. V was pared by 2 bases and J by 7 bases, with 9 bases of the junction left unmatched. The CDR3 runs to 17 residues. The germline gives CDR1 MNHEY, CDR2 SMNVEV (reference sequence).

This clone came up once. The chain uses TRBV6-5 and TRBJ2-7; no clear D. This CDR3 is built from 14 residues. Deletions cut 5 bases from V and 4 bases from J, with 15 bases between. Germline CDR1 reads MNHEY; CDR2 reads SVGAGI. CDR3 sequence (DNA): TGTGCCAGCAGTAACGGACCGCATGGGTACGAGCAGTACTTC. Residues: CASSNGPHGYEQYF.

The V and J genes are TRBV14 and TRBJ2-5; 7 nucleotides agree with TRBD1. The germline V gene encodes CDR1 SGHDN and CDR2 FVKESK. V shed 7 bases, J shed 2 bases, and the junction held 4 bases outside the gene matches. The CDR3 length is 13 residues. CDR3 DNA sequence: TGTGCCAGCAAGAGGGGGCCACAAGAGACCCAGTACTTC. Protein sequence: CASKRGPQETQYF.

CDR3 region: CASSTTGKRYEQYF. The DNA for the CDR3 is TGTGCCAGCAGCACAACGGGGAAGCGGTACGAGCAGTACTTC. The chain uses TRBV11-3 and TRBJ2-7; D is perhaps TRBD2 (5 bases). The CDR3 is 14 amino acids. With 5 bases removed from V and 4 bases from J, the gap between germline ends came to 15 bases. The V gene's germline CDR1 is SGHNT and CDR2 YENEEA.

This clone has more than one count but fewer than ten. This chain joins TRBV2 and TRBJ1-1; no clear D gene. Trimming took off 7 bases at V and 6 bases at J, with 12 bases between the two ends. The length of the CDR3 is 12 residues. Germline CDR1 SNHLY, CDR2 FYNNEI. The DNA for the CDR3 is TGTGCCAGCACAGTGGGTTGGGCTGAAGCTTTCTTT. It yields the protein CASTVGWAEAFF.

The V call is TRBV28, the J call TRBJ1-6; D ambiguous. V lost 6 bases, J lost 8 bases, and 11 bases lay in between. The CDR3 runs to 13 residues. Germline CDR1 and CDR2: MDHEN and SYDVKM. The CDR3 DNA sequence: TGTGCCAGCAGGGCGGACTGGCATTCACCCCTCCACTTT. Its translation is CASRADWHSPLHF.

The rearrangement joins TRBV18 to TRBJ2-7; TRBD1 might be the D (6 bases). V shed 2 bases and J shed 2 bases, with 10 bases lying between them. The CDR3 is made up of 14 amino acids. From germline, CDR1 is KGHSH and CDR2 LQKENI. CDR3 loop: CASSPSGTTYEQYF. CDR3 in DNA: TGTGCCAGCTCACCATCCGGGACAACCTACGAGCAGTACTTC. Looking up the rest from reference TRBV18 and TRBJ2-7 gives the full variable domain: NAGVMQNPRHLVRRRGQEARLRCSPMKGHSHVYWYRQLPEEGLKFMVYLQKENIIDESGMPKERFSAEFPKEGPSILRIQQVVRGDSAAYFCASSPSGTTYEQYFGPGTRLTVT.

This sequence joins TRBV15 and TRBJ1-5, with TRBD1 matching 10 bases. Germline V lookup: CDR1 LNHNV, CDR2 YYDKDF (reference sequence). This CDR3 contains 20 residues. The V gene end was trimmed by 3 bases and the J gene end by 3 bases; junction bases not matched to a gene: 17. The DNA for the CDR3 is TGTGCCACCAGCAGTTGGGTCTCGGGTTCGACAGGGGGCCCCAATCAGCCCCAGCATTTT. Translated, it gives CATSSWVSGSTGGPNQPQHF.

The rearrangement uses TRBV7-2 and TRBJ2-5; 12 bases align to TRBD2. Germline V gives CDR1 SGHTA, CDR2 FQGNSA. V shed 5 bases, J shed 5 bases, and the junction held 3 bases outside the gene matches. The CDR3 length is 14 residues. Here the CDR3 reads CASSPSGRVETQYF. The DNA of the CDR3 is TGTGCCAGCAGCCCTAGCGGGAGGGTGGAGACCCAGTACTTC.